This entry describes one TCR beta chain. TCRdb reanalysed the RT-PCR reads using MiXCR and keeps one entry per CDR3 protein. Of about 680,000 distinct CDR3 sequences listed, more than 13% were seen once; the top ten hold 3.6%. With V trimmed by 11 bases and J by 5 bases, 17 bases remained unmatched. The germline V gene has CDR1 MNHNS and CDR2 SASEGT. This CDR3 has 16 amino acids. This sequence joins TRBV6-1 and TRBJ2-5, with 10 bases identical to TRBD1. This TCR was recovered from a female donor in good health, serving as a healthy control. Sequenced input: memory CD4+ T cells from blood. CDR3 bases: TGTGCCGGCCGAACCGTGCCGGGACAGGGGCGGGAGACCCAGTACTTC. Protein: CAGRTVPGQGRETQYF.